One T cell receptor beta chain is described in this entry. Its antigen is undetermined. The CDR3 has 14 residues. Germline loops: CDR1 SGHAT, CDR2 FQNNGV. The V and J ends lost 5 bases and 4 bases respectively, with 15 bases between them. The data derive from a study of response to subunit inactivated influenza vaccine. Broader study findings: Researchers suggested that each seasonal influenza vaccination recruits few new T cells.

TCRdb recomputed calls from the RT-PCR reads with MiXCR, one row per CDR3 protein. Here the sample spans 450,000 to 500,000 distinct CDR3 sequences, 9.5% to 12% being singletons. The receptor's source is a man aged 45-65 years who received an inactivated influenza vaccine. The chain is built from TRBV11-2 and TRBJ2-7; D unresolved. The sequenced sample was PBMCs from blood, obtained roughly 45 days after vaccination. CDR3: CASSQPDQMYEQYF. DNA of the CDR3: TGTGCCAGCAGCCAACCCGACCAGATGTACGAGCAGTACTTC.